This TCR beta chain was sequenced in a study of blood T cell repertoires in COVID-19. On the study more broadly: Samples came from the United States, Italy and Spain, spanning acute and convalescent COVID-19. PBMCs, B-cell-depleted T cells, or T cells provided the cDNA or gDNA that made up the material.

Original methodology: Estimation of nucleated cell counts relied on the amplification of reference gene primers. Assay: immunoSEQ multiplex PCR; the TCRdb copy retains only in-frame clones and omits some. V, J and clone size are taken as reported in that table, and D and trimming were inferred from the DNA itself. The top ten hold roughly 1.1% of the sample, which has more than 300,000 clones, 80% to 90% seen once. There are 16 residues in the CDR3. The J segment lost 6 bases and the V segment lost 0 bases, leaving 5 bases of the junction unmatched. Germline V lookup: CDR1 MNHEY, CDR2 SVGAGI. The sample taken for sequencing was peripheral blood. The sequence was collected from a woman aged 45-59 years with acute or convalescent COVID-19. The chain employs TRBV6-5 and TRBJ1-6, with 7 bases that match TRBD1. The CDR3 nucleotides read TGTGCCAGCAGTTACTCGGGGGCAGGGGGTAATTCACCCCTCCACTTT. Translating gives CASSYSGAGGNSPLHF.